Presented here are 9 T cell receptor beta chains from one specimen sequenced in a study of tumor-infiltrating lymphocytes in localized non-small cell lung cancer. TCRdb's copy holds only in-frame clones and misses some; the assay was immunoSEQ multiplex PCR. The repertoire holds more than 15,000 clones, with under 75% as singletons. Sequences were obtained from lung tumor tissue. Source of these receptors: a human donor with non-small cell lung cancer.

The J gene is TRBJ1-1, the V gene TRBV19; D perhaps matches TRBD1 (5 bases). V was pared by 9 bases and J by 3 bases, with 17 bases between. CDR1 is LNHDA, CDR2 SQIVND, per germline (reference sequence). The CDR3 has 14 amino acids. Written as DNA, the CDR3 is TGTGCCAGCCGCGGGGCAGGGCGGTACACTGAAGCTTTCTTT. Residues: CASRGAGRYTEAFF.

The V call is TRBV11-2, the J call TRBJ1-4; D possibly corresponds to TRBD1 (5 bases). The CDR3 contains 16 residues. CDR1 is SGHAT, CDR2 FQNNGV, per germline. The ends were cut back, 5 bases at V and 3 bases at J, with 16 bases in the middle. The CDR3 DNA reads as TGTGCCAGCAGCATAAAGCCGGGACGGCCTAATGAAAAACTGTTTTTT. Protein: CASSIKPGRPNEKLFF.

This clone has only a few counts. The chain couples TRBV6-1 to TRBJ1-4; D is unresolved. This CDR3 has 15 amino acids. V gave up 4 bases and J gave up 6 bases, with 15 bases separating them. From germline, CDR1 is MNHNS and CDR2 SASEGT. The CDR3 region is CASSAGRTADEKLFF. The CDR3 nucleotides are TGTGCCAGCAGTGCTGGCAGGACCGCTGATGAAAAACTGTTTTTT.

This clone was seen a handful of times. V gene TRBV19 combines with J gene TRBJ1-5, with 7 bases fitting TRBD1. Germline V gene sequence: CDR1 LNHDA, CDR2 SQIVND (reference sequence). V shed 6 bases, J shed 5 bases, and the junction held 4 bases outside the gene matches. This CDR3 is built from 13 residues. The CDR3: CASRTGKDQPQHF. In DNA, the CDR3 is TGTGCCAGTAGGACAGGGAAGGATCAGCCCCAGCATTTT.

This clone was seen only a few times. The chain has TRBV15 and TRBJ1-1; D call uncertain. CDR1 and CDR2 from the germline V gene are LNHNV and YYDKDF (reference sequence). V shed 0 bases and J shed 3 bases, with 5 bases lying between them. The CDR3 contains 13 residues. This CDR3 reads CATSRDGDTEAFF. The CDR3 DNA reads as TGTGCCACCAGCAGAGATGGAGACACTGAAGCTTTCTTT.

The V gene is TRBV29-1, the J gene TRBJ2-3, with D possibly being TRBD2 (6 bases). Between the trimmed V and J ends, which lost 3 bases and 3 bases, there was a span of 10 bases. CDR1 and CDR2 from the germline V gene are SQVTM and ANQGSEA. The CDR3 sequence is 13 residues long. CDR3 sequence reads: CSVDDGSTDTQYF. The CDR3 DNA follows: TGCAGCGTTGATGACGGGAGTACAGATACGCAGTATTTT.

This chain uses TRBV14 with TRBJ1-1; the match to TRBD1 covers 7 bases. V trimming: 3 bases; J trimming: 3 bases; junction bases outside the gene matches: 7. This CDR3 comprises 15 residues. Germline V gene lookup returns CDR1 SGHDN and CDR2 FVKESK. CDR3 in DNA: TGTGCCAGCAGCCAGCTGAGGGGGCTCGACACTGAAGCTTTCTTT. Its protein is CASSQLRGLDTEAFF. Together with reference TRBV14 and TRBJ1-1, the CDR3 gives the full variable domain: EAGVTQFPSHSVIEKGQTVTLRCDPISGHDNLYWYRRVMGKEIKFLLHFVKESKQDESGMPNNRFLAERTGGTYSTLKVQPAELEDSGVYFCASSQLRGLDTEAFFGQGTRLTVV.

V is TRBV7-9 and J is TRBJ1-1; D gene unclear. In germline, CDR1 is SEHNR, CDR2 FQNEAQ (reference sequence). V lost 0 bases to trimming and J lost 4 bases, with 9 bases between them. The CDR3 runs 14 residues. CDR3: CASSLAASATEAFF. CDR3 nucleotide sequence: TGTGCCAGCAGCTTAGCGGCGTCAGCCACTGAAGCTTTCTTT.

The genes are TRBV11-2 and TRBJ2-5; 14 bases line up with TRBD2. CDR1 and CDR2 (germline): SGHAT, FQNNGV. V was pared by 5 bases and J by 4 bases, with 3 bases of the junction left unmatched. The CDR3 has 15 residues. The CDR3 nucleotides read TGTGCCAGCAGCCCGGGACTAGCGGGAGTAGAGACCCAGTACTTC. Translated, it gives CASSPGLAGVETQYF.